Shown below are 2 T cell receptor beta chains from a single sample sequenced in a study of technical replicates of blood from a few donors. Libraries were prepared by immunoSEQ multiplex PCR; TCRdb keeps only in-frame clonotypes and omits some of them. The repertoire holds about 70,000 clones, with nearly 98% as singletons. The sample was T cells isolated from PBMCs. The receptors were gathered from a human donor in good health.

The genes are TRBV5-4 and TRBJ1-2; TRBD1 might be the D (5 bases). V gave up 0 bases and J gave up 1 base, with 7 bases separating them. CDR1 and CDR2 from the germline V gene are SGHNT and YYREEE (reference sequence). CDR3 size: 14 residues. The CDR3 sequence is CASSLVQGNYGYTF. The CDR3 DNA reads TGTGCCAGCAGCTTGGTCCAGGGTAACTATGGCTACACCTTC.

The chain has TRBV10-3 and TRBJ2-2; TRBD1 agrees at 8 bases. The CDR3 spans 15 residues. V lost 6 bases to trimming and J lost 0 bases; unmatched junction nucleotides: 3. Germline V gene lookup returns CDR1 ENHRY and CDR2 SYGVKD. The CDR3 bases are TGTGCCATCAGAGGGACAGGATCGAACACCGGGGAGCTGTTTTTT. It translates to CAIRGTGSNTGELFF.